This T cell receptor (beta chain) came from a study of T-cell reconstitution after alpha-beta-depleted transplantation in children. This sample's TCRbeta library carried unique molecular identifier barcodes. From the PCR reads, TCRdb called clonotypes with MiXCR, one entry per CDR3 protein. The sample lists about 500,000 distinct CDR3 sequences, roughly 33% occurring once. With 4 bases removed from V and 7 bases from J, the gap between germline ends came to 20 bases. This CDR3 has 16 amino acids. CDR1 is SGHVS, CDR2 FQNEAQ, per germline. This clonotype was detected only once. This clonotype was sampled from a human donor who donated a stem cell graft to a child with aplastic anemia. The genes are TRBV7-8 and TRBJ2-1, with D maybe TRBD2 (6 bases). The sequencing here drew on PBMCs from the stem cell graft donor, taken from the stem cell graft. The CDR3 loop reads CASSSTASAGRNEQFF. CDR3 in DNA: TGTGCCAGCAGCTCTACCGCGTCGGCGGGGCGGAATGAGCAGTTCTTC.